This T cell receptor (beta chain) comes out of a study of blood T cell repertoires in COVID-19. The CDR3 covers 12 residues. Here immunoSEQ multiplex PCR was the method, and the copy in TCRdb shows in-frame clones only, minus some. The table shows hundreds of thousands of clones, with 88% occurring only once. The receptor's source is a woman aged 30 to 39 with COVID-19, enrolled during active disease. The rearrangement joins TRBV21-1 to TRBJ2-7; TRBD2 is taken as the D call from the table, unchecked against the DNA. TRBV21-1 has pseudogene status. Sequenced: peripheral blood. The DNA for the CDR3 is TGTGCCTCTTGGGGAGTCACCTACGAGCAGTACTTC. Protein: CASWGVTYEQYF.